This T cell receptor (beta chain) was identified in a study of T cell repertoires in cytomegalovirus infection. Across the study: CMV epitopes, recently identified HLA-C-restricted and well-studied HLA-B-restricted, were used. Both CMV infection and a matching HLA type were indicated by public TCR beta signatures.

This CDR3 comprises 13 residues. CDR1 SGHAT and CDR2 FQNNGV come from the germline V gene. The V end lost 2 bases, the J end lost 8 bases, and 10 bases lay between the germline ends. Via MiXCR, TCRdb re-called the reads, giving one row per CDR3 protein. The repertoire consists of around 230,000 distinct CDR3 sequences, with 38% occurring once and the leading ten covering approximately 60%. About this clonotype: The antigen is unknown.

This specimen consisted of CD8+ T cells from cultured PBMCs, obtained from culture after CMV antigen stimulation. The chain couples TRBV11-2 to TRBJ2-1; weak D call: TRBD2 (7 bases). The receptor was isolated from a human donor in good health (CMV status not recorded). Some clones in this sample may be carry-over from other donors' samples. This CDR3 is CASSLTGRDEQFF. CDR3 DNA sequence: TGTGCCAGCAGCTTAACAGGGAGGGATGAGCAGTTCTTC.